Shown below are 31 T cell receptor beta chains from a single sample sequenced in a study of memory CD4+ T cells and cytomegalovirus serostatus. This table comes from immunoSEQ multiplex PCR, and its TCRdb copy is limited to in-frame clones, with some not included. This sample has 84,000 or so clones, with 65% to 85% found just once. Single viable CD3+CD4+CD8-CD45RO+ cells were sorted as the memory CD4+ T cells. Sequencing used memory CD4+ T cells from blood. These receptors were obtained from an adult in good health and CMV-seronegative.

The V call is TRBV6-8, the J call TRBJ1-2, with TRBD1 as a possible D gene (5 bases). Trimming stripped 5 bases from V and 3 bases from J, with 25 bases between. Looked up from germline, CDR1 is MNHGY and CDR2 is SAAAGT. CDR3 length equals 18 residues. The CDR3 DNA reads TGTGCCAGCAGTCCCCCTCCAGGGAAGCGATTTGCGTACTATGGCTACACCTTC. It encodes CASSPPPGKRFAYYGYTF.

The CDR3 coding sequence is TGTGCCAGCAGTCCCTCCCCCAGCAGACAGGGGGCTTTCCGAGAGACCCAGTACTTC. Protein: CASSPSPSRQGAFRETQYF. V and J are TRBV28 and TRBJ2-5, with 10 bases identical to TRBD1. The CDR3 has 19 amino acids. With V trimmed by 5 bases and J by 4 bases, 19 bases remained unmatched. Germline V gene data show CDR1 as MDHEN and CDR2 as SYDVKM.

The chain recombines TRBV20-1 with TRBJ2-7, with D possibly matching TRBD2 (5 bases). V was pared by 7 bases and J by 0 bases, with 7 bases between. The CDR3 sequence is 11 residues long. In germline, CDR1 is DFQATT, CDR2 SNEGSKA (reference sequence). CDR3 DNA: TGCAGTGGTGGGAGCTCCTACGAGCAGTACTTC. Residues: CSGGSSYEQYF.

CDR3 DNA sequence: TGCGCCAGCAGCCAGGGACAGGGGATTACTGGGGCCAACGTCCTGACTTTC. Encoded protein: CASSQGQGITGANVLTF. The chain employs TRBV4-1 and TRBJ2-6; 10 bases are shared with TRBD1. Losses at the gene ends were 3 bases for V and 2 bases for J; bases not matched to a gene: 4. The CDR3 sequence is 17 residues long. Germline values: CDR1 MGHRA, CDR2 YSYEKL.

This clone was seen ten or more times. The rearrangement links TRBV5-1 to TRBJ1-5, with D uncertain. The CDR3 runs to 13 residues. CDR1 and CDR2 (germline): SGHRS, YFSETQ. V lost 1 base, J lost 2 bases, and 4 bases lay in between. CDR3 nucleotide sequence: TGCGCCAGCAGCTTGACGGGCAATCAGCCCCAGCATTTT. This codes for CASSLTGNQPQHF.

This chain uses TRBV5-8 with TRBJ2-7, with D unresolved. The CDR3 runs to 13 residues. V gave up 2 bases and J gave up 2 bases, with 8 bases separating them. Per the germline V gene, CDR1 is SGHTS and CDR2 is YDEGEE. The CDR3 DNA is TGTGCCAGCAGCTTTATGAATCCCTACGAGCAGTACTTC. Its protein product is CASSFMNPYEQYF.

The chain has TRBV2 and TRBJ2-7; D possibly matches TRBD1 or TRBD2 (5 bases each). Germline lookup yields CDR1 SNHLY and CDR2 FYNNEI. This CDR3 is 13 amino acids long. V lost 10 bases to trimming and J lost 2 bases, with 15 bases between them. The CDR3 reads CANRGGSTYEQYF. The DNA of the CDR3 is TGTGCCAATAGGGGTGGGAGCACCTACGAGCAGTACTTC.

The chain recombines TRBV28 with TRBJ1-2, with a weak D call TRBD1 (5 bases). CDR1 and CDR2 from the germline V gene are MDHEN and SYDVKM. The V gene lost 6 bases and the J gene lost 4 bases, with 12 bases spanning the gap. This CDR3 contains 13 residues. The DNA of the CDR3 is TGTGCCAGCAGCCCGGGTGGGGCCTATGGCTACACCTTC. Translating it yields CASSPGGAYGYTF.

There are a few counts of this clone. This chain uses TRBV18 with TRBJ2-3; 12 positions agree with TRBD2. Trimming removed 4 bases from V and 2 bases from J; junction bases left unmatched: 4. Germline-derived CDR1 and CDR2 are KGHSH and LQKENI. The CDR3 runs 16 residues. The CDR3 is CASSLTSGGVTDTQYF. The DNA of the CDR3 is TGTGCCAGCTCACTGACTAGCGGGGGCGTCACAGATACGCAGTATTTT.

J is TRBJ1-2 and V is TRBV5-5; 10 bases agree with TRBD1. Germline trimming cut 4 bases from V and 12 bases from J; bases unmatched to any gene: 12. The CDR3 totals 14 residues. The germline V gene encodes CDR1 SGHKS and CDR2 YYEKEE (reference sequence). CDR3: CASSGLMGQGTDTF. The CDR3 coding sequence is TGTGCCAGCAGCGGGTTAATGGGACAGGGGACGGACACCTTC.

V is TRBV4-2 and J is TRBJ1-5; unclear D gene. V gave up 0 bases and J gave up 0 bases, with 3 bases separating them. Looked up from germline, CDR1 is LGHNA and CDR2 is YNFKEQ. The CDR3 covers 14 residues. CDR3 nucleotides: TGTGCCAGCAGCCAAGAGACTAGCAATCAGCCCCAGCATTTT. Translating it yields CASSQETSNQPQHF.

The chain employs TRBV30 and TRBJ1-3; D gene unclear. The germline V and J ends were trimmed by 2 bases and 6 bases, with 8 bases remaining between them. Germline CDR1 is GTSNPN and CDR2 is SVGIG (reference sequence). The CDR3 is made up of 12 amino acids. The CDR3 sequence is CAWSNDENTIYF. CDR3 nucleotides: TGTGCCTGGAGTAACGACGAAAACACCATATATTTT.

CDR3 DNA: TGTGCCAGTACCCTGTCTGGGGGTGGCTATGGCTACACCTTC. Amino acid sequence: CASTLSGGGYGYTF. This chain connects TRBV19 to TRBJ1-2; weak D call: TRBD1 (5 bases). V lost 7 bases and J 4 bases, leaving 16 bases between the germline ends. Germline CDR1 and CDR2: LNHDA and SQIVND (reference sequence). The CDR3 length is 14 residues.

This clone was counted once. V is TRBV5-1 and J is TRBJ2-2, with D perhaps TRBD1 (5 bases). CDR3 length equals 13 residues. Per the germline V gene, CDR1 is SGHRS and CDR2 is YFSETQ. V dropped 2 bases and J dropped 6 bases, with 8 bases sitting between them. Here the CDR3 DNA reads TGCGCCAGCAGCTTCGCAGGGCCCGGGGAGCTGTTTTTT. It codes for CASSFAGPGELFF.

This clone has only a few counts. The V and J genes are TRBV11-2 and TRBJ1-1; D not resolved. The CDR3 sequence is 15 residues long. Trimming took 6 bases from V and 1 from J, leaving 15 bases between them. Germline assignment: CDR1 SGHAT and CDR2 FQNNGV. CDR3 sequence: CASSFSYRGNTEAFF. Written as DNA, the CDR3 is TGTGCCAGCAGTTTTAGTTATCGGGGGAACACTGAAGCTTTCTTT.

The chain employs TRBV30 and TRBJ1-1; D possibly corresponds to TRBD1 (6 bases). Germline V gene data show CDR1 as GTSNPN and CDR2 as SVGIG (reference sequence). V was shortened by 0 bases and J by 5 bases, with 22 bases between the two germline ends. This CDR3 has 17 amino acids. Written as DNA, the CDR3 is TGTGCCTGGAGTGTAGGTCGTACAGGGAGGAGGAAGACTGAAGCTTTCTTT. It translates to CAWSVGRTGRRKTEAFF. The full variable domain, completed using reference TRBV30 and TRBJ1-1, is SQTIHQWPATLVQPVGSPLSLECTVEGTSNPNLYWYRQAAGRGLQLLFYSVGIGQISSEVPQNLSASRPQDRQFILSSKKLLLSDSGFYLCAWSVGRTGRRKTEAFFGQGTRLTVV.

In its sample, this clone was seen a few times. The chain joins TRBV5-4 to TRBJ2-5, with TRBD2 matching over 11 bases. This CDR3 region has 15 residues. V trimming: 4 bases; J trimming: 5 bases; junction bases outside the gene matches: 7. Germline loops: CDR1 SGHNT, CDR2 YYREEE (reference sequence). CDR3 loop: CASSPTSGVWETQYF. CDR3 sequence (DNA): TGTGCCAGCAGCCCGACTAGCGGGGTCTGGGAGACCCAGTACTTC.

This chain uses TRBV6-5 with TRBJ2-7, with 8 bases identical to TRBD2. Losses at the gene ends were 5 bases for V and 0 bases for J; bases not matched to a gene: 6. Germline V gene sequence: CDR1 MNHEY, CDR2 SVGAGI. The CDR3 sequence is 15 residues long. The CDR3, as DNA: TGTGCCAGCAGTGTGTTAGCGGGGAGCTCCTACGAGCAGTACTTC. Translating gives CASSVLAGSSYEQYF.

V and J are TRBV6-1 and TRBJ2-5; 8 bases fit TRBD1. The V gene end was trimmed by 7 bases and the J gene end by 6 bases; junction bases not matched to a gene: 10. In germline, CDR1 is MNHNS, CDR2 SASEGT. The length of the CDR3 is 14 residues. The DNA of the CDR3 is TGTGCCAGCATCCTTTCAGGGGGCTATAAGACCCAGTACTTC. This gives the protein CASILSGGYKTQYF.

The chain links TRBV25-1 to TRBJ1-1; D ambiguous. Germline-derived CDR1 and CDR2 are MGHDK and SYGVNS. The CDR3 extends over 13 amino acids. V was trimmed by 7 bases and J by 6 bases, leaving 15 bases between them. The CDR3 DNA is TGTGCCAGCACCATTGGGGAGGGCGCTGAAGCTTTCTTT. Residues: CASTIGEGAEAFF. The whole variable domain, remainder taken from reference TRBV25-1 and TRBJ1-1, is EADIYQTPRYLVIGTGKKITLECSQTMGHDKMYWYQQDPGMELHLIHYSYGVNSTEKGDLSSESTVSRIRTEHFPLTLESARPSHTSQYLCASTIGEGAEAFFGQGTRLTVV.

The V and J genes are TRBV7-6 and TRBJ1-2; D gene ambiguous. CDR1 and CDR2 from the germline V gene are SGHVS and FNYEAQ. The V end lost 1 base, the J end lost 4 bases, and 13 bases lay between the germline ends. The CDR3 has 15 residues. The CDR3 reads CASSLEAGGGYGYTF. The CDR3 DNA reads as TGTGCCAGCAGCTTAGAGGCAGGCGGCGGCTATGGCTACACCTTC.

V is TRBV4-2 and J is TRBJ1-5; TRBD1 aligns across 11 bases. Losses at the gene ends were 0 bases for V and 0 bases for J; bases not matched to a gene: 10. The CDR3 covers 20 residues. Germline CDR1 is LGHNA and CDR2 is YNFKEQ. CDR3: CASSQDSRTGGPYSNQPQHF. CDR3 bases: TGTGCCAGCAGCCAAGATTCCCGGACAGGGGGCCCCTATAGCAATCAGCCCCAGCATTTT.

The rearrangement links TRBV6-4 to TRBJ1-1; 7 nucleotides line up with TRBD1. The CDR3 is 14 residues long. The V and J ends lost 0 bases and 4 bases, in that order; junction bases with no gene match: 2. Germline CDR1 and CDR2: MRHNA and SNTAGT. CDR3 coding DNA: TGTGCCAGCAGTGACTCGAACAGGGGCACTGAAGCTTTCTTT. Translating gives CASSDSNRGTEAFF.

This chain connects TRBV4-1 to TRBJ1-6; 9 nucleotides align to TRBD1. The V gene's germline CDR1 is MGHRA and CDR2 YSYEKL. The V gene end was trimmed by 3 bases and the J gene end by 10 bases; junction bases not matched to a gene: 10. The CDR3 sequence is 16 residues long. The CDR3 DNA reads TGCGCCAGCAGCCACCGCTACCGGGACAGGGACTCACCCCTCCACTTT. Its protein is CASSHRYRDRDSPLHF.

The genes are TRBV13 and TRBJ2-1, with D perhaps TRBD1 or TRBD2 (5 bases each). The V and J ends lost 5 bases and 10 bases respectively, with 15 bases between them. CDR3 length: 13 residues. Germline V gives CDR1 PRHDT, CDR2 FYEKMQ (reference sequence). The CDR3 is CASSVERGGEQFF. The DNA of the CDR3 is TGTGCCAGCAGCGTAGAGAGGGGCGGCGAGCAGTTCTTC.

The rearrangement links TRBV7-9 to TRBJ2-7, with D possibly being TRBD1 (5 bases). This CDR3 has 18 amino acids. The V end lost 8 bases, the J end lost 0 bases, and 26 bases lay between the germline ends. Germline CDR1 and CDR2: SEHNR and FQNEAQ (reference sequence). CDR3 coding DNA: TGTGCCAGCTCCAAAGGGGTGGGGATTGCAGGGTTCTCCTACGAGCAGTACTTC. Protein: CASSKGVGIAGFSYEQYF. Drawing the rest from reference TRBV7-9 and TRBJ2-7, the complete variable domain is DTGVSQNPRHKITKRGQNVTFRCDPISEHNRLYWYRQTLGQGPEFLTYFQNEAQLEKSRLLSDRFSAERPKGSFSTLEIQRTEQGDSAMYLCASSKGVGIAGFSYEQYFGPGTRLTVT.

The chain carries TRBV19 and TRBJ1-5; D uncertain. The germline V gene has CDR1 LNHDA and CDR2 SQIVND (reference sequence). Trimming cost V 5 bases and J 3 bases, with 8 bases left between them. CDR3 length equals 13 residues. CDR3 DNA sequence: TGTGCCAGTAGTTCGACTCACAATCAGCCCCAGCATTTT. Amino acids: CASSSTHNQPQHF.

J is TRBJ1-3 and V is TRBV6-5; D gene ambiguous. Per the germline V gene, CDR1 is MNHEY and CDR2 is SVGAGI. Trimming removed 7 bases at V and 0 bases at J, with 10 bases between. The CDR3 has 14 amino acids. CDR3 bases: TGTGCCAGCAAAAGTGGGGACTCTGGAAACACCATATATTTT. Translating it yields CASKSGDSGNTIYF.

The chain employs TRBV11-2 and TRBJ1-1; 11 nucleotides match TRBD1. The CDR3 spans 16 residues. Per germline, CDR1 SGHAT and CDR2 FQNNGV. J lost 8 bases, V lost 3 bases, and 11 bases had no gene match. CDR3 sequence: CASSLAGTGGRQEAFF. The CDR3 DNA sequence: TGTGCCAGCAGCTTGGCCGGGACAGGGGGGCGCCAGGAAGCTTTCTTT.

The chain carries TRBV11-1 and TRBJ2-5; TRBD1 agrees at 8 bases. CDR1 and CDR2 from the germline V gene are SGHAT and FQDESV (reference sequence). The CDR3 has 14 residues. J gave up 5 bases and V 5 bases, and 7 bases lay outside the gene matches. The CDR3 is CASSAPGGGETQYF. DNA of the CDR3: TGTGCCAGCAGCGCCCCAGGGGGCGGTGAGACCCAGTACTTC.

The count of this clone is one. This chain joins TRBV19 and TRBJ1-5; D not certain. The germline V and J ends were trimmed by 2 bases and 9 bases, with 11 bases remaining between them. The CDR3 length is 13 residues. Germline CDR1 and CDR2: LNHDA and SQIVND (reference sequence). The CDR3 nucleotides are TGTGCCAGTAGTATATTAGACACAAGGCCCCAGCATTTT. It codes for CASSILDTRPQHF.